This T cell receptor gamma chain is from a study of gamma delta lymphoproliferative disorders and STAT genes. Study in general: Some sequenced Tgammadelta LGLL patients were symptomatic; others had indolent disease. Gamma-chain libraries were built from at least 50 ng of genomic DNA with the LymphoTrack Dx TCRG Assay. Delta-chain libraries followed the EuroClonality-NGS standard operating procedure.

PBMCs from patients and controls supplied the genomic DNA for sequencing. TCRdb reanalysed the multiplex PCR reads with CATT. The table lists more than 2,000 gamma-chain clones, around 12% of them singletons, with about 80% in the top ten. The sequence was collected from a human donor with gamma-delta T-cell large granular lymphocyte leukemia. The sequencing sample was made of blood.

The DNA of the CDR3 is TGTGCCTGCTGGACAGAAAGTGATTGGATCAAGACGTTT. This sequence encodes CACWTESDWIKTF. This rearrangement joins TRGV11 to TRGJP2. TCRdb offers no J gene call, so here the DNA was matched to germline to obtain one. TRGV11 counts as an open reading frame of uncertain function. The length of the CDR3 is 13 residues. V was pared by 8 bases and J by 5 bases, with 5 bases of the junction left unmatched.